This T cell receptor beta chain was sequenced for a study of T cell responses to AZD1222 COVID-19 vaccine. Study results and caveats: Spike-specific TCR repertoires showed rising breadth and depth after two AZD1222 doses. Repertoires were collected only later (after the peak T cell response had occurred). Only a handful of AZD1222 recipients were seropositive at baseline. Researchers report vaccine-associated CD4 TCRs spanning spike, with dominance at 160-218 and 743-854.

This table comes from immunoSEQ multiplex PCR, and its TCRdb copy is limited to in-frame clones, with some not included. The sample contains 95,000 to 150,000 clones, roughly 84% of which appear only once. Details on this clone: The antigen remains unidentified.

CDR1 SGHAT and CDR2 FQNNGV come from the germline V gene. Trimming removed 2 bases from V and 0 bases from J, with 11 bases in between. CDR3 size: 16 residues. This sequence was found in an adult who received the AZD1222 COVID-19 vaccine. The chain carries TRBV11-2 and TRBJ2-1, with D possibly being TRBD2 (5 bases). The sequences come from peripheral blood, collected 28 days after the second AZD1222 dose. The CDR3 DNA reads TGTGCCAGCAGCTTATCGGGAACCGTCTCCTACAATGAGCAGTTCTTC. Residues: CASSLSGTVSYNEQFF.